The source of this T cell receptor beta chain is a study of Ad26.COV2.S vaccination and SARS-CoV-2 variants (dated by TCRdb to the early 2020s). General notes on the study: Donors in the vaccine arm were drawn from COV1001, a multicentre, randomized, double-blind, placebo-controlled phase I-IIa trial testing Ad26.COV2.S in healthy adults. Throughout the experiments and outcome assessment, investigators stayed blinded to trial group allocation. The specificity and breadth of SARS-CoV-2-reactive T cell receptors after Ad26.COV2.S vaccination were assessed by TCRbeta repertoire sequencing. The TCR-sequenced set comprised around 30 samples: some 20 Ad26.COV2.S vaccine recipients, 5 placebo recipients and 8 SARS-CoV-2 convalescent individuals. Trial participants were randomized into five groups of five, in which low-dose or high-dose Ad26.COV2.S was given once or twice, or placebo was given on both occasions. Ad26.COV2.S was given intramuscularly at 5x10^10 or 1x10^11 viral particles, as a single shot or as two shots 56 days apart.

The research as a whole found: Compared with placebo recipients, Ad26.COV2.S recipients showed higher spike-specific TCR breadth (P = 0.0014). The study was not powered for comparison of responses between vaccine doses or regimens. After vaccination, spike-specific CD8+ and CD4+ T cell responses were reported to show substantial breadth. Non-spike TCR breadth was comparable between vaccine and placebo recipients, consistent with the vaccine containing only spike. It was noted by the authors that total T cell responses may have been underestimated by the TCR breadth and depth analyses.

About this clone: Its specific antigen is unknown. The input lacks base qualities; no much larger clone sits a single base away.

This specimen's treatment or condition label, interpreted: about 20 received Ad26.COV2.S at low or high dose, single or two shots; about 5 received placebo; per-sample allocation not given. Repertoires of vaccine and placebo recipients were sequenced from samples taken on day 63 after the first injection. Cohort 1b enrolled 20 to 30 adults aged 18-55 years at a single site in Boston, USA, between 29 July and 7 August 2020. Ad26.COV2.S was a replication-incompetent adenovirus type 26 vector that expressed a prefusion-stabilized SARS-CoV-2 spike protein derived from the original Wuhan strain. The immunoSEQ Assay was the method used to sequence TCRbeta CDR3 regions. After extraction, genomic DNA underwent amplification by bias-controlled multiplex PCR, followed by high-throughput sequencing. Processing in the source paper ran as follows. To quantify the absolute abundance of every unique TCRbeta CDR3 region, sequences were collapsed and filtered. Usable DNA was measured by amplifying reference genes present in all nucleated cells, and TCRbeta template counts were normalized to that usable DNA to estimate T cell fraction. Repertoire TCRs were annotated as SARS-CoV-2-specific when V gene, CDR3 amino acid sequence and J gene were exactly matched to a known reactive TCR set. MIRA supplied the reference SARS-CoV-2 TCR set, which was filtered for enrichment in COVID-19-positive ImmuneCODE repertoires so that public or cross-reactive TCRs were removed. Drawing on the MIRA antigens, annotated TCRs were analysed further at the level of specific ORF or position within ORF. Breadth was defined as annotated unique rearrangements over total unique productive rearrangements; depth was the summed frequency of those rearrangements. Two-sided Wilcoxon rank-sum tests were applied when comparing TCR breadth between groups. This immuneACCESS table, as held by TCRdb, lists in-frame sequences with V and J called but not all clones. Of the missing ones, under half trace to an unresolved V gene in checked studies; the others have no known cause. That table furnishes V, J and clone size, whereas the DNA furnished D and trimming. Across this sample there are around 340,000 clones, with about 87% seen only once. 5.5% to 7% of the sample is held by the ten biggest clonotypes.

The cysteine opens and the phenylalanine closes a CDR3 of 16 amino acids. This entry keeps only the CDR3 DNA: 48 bases, framed from base 1. The junction shows trimming of 5 bases on V and 5 bases on J, and the gene matches do not reach 12 bases of it. The germline V gene specifies SGHNT as CDR1 and YENEEA as CDR2. Material: peripheral blood, obtained in a trial of Ad26.COV2.S vaccine versus placebo. The receptor was derived from a person aged 18-60 years who received the Ad26.COV2.S COVID-19 vaccine or a placebo. The chain joins TRBV11-3 to TRBJ2-1, with 7 middle bases fitting TRBD1. The nucleotides read TGTGCCAGCAGCCGCTCGACCGGGACAGCTAACAATGAGCAGTTCTTC. Translated, this is CASSRSTGTANNEQFF. Extended through the reference TRBV11-3 and TRBJ2-1 proteins, this CDR3 yields the full variable domain: EAGVVQSPRYKIIEKKQPVAFWCNPISGHNTLYWYLQNLGQGPELLIRYENEEAVDDSQLPKDRFSAERLKGVDSTLKIQPAELGDSAVYLCASSRSTGTANNEQFFGPGTRLTVL.